This T cell receptor (beta chain) was documented in a study of T cells in Graves' hyperthyroidism and ophthalmopathy. The TCR beta CDR3 regions underwent amplification using RNA transcripts as the source. RT-PCR in the first round (using the HTBI primer set) targeted the TCR CDR3. TCRdb re-derived calls from the multiplex PCR reads in MiXCR, one entry per CDR3 protein. Here the sample spans around 250,000 distinct CDR3 sequences, about 15% being singletons. This CDR3 region has 14 residues. Germline V gene data show CDR1 as MNHEY and CDR2 as SVGEGT. Trimming took 1 base from V and 11 from J, leaving 12 bases between them. This clonotype has a count of ten or more.

This chain joins TRBV6-2 or TRBV6-3 and TRBJ1-6; D is ambiguous. The receptor was derived from a woman aged 40 to 50 with Graves' hyperthyroidism that later progressed to Graves' ophthalmopathy. Sequencing used blood. The CDR3 DNA reads as TGTGCCAGCAGTTACTGGGGTACACCCGCACCCCTCCACTTT. It is translated as CASSYWGTPAPLHF.